This TCR beta chain was identified in a study of shared clonotypes between healthy human individuals. Genomic DNA of each subset was evenly split across several immunoSEQ plates. Authors' data handling: For the immunoSEQ data, sequences were junction-only without quality scores, so filtering differed. Here immunoSEQ multiplex PCR was the method, and the copy in TCRdb shows in-frame clones only, minus some. The DNA gave D and trimming, while V, J and clone size come from that table. The repertoire holds about 380,000 clones, with approximately 96% as singletons. Sequenced input: memory CD8+ T cells sorted from blood. As for subset: CD45RO+ cells pooled with CCR7-negative TemRA cells. The sequence was obtained from a man under 40 in good health.

The CDR3 nucleotides are TGTGCCAGCAGTTTAGGTTCTAGCGGGAGCGGCAATGAGCAGTTCTTC. It encodes CASSLGSSGSGNEQFF. This sequence joins TRBV28 and TRBJ2-1; 10 bases align to TRBD2. This CDR3 region has 16 residues. Germline CDR1 and CDR2: MDHEN and SYDVKM. Losses at the gene ends were 2 bases for V and 6 bases for J; bases not matched to a gene: 7.